This TCR beta chain originates from a study of OX40 agonist ivuxolimab in advanced cancers. CDR3 length: 10 amino acids. Germline-derived CDR1 and CDR2 are GTSNPN and SVGIG (reference sequence). The V end was cut by 1 base, the J end by 4 bases, with 2 bases between. Clones were sequenced by immunoSEQ multiplex PCR, and TCRdb holds only the in-frame ones, with some missing. The sample lists approximately 33,000 clones, 90% occurring once. In the case of this clone: Its target is unknown.

Study outcomes and limitations: In general, CD8+ T cells held more expanded clones than CD4+ did, on average.

Source: CD4+ or CD8+ T cells sorted from blood, taken in a trial of the OX40 agonist ivuxolimab. The J gene is TRBJ2-7, the V gene TRBV30; D is unresolved. The TCR originated in an adult with an advanced solid tumor such as melanoma, head and neck, liver or kidney cancer. DNA of the CDR3: TGTGCCTGGAGTGGGTACGAGCAGTACTTC. It specifies CAWSGYEQYF. Using reference TRBV30 and TRBJ2-7 for the parts outside the CDR3, the full variable domain is SQTIHQWPATLVQPVGSPLSLECTVEGTSNPNLYWYRQAAGRGLQLLFYSVGIGQISSEVPQNLSASRPQDRQFILSSKKLLLSDSGFYLCAWSGYEQYFGPGTRLTVT.